This T cell receptor (beta chain) came from a study of T cell changes during pregnancy in multiple sclerosis. TCRdb's table, derived via immunoSEQ multiplex PCR, lists solely in-frame clones and lacks some. The sample includes about 59,000 clones, approximately 91% seen only once; the top ten take 1% to 1.5%. From germline, CDR1 is KGHSH and CDR2 LQKENI. V was clipped by 1 base and J by 0 bases, with 12 bases between them. CDR3 length: 16 amino acids. The V call is TRBV18, the J call TRBJ1-1, with D perhaps TRBD1 (6 bases). Sequenced here: peripheral blood, sampled in the second trimester of pregnancy. The clonotype was recovered from a female donor with multiple sclerosis, enrolled in a pregnancy study. CDR3 amino acids: CASSPLGGQLNTEAFF. In nucleotides, the CDR3 is TGTGCCAGCTCACCACTTGGGGGCCAACTGAACACTGAAGCTTTCTTT.